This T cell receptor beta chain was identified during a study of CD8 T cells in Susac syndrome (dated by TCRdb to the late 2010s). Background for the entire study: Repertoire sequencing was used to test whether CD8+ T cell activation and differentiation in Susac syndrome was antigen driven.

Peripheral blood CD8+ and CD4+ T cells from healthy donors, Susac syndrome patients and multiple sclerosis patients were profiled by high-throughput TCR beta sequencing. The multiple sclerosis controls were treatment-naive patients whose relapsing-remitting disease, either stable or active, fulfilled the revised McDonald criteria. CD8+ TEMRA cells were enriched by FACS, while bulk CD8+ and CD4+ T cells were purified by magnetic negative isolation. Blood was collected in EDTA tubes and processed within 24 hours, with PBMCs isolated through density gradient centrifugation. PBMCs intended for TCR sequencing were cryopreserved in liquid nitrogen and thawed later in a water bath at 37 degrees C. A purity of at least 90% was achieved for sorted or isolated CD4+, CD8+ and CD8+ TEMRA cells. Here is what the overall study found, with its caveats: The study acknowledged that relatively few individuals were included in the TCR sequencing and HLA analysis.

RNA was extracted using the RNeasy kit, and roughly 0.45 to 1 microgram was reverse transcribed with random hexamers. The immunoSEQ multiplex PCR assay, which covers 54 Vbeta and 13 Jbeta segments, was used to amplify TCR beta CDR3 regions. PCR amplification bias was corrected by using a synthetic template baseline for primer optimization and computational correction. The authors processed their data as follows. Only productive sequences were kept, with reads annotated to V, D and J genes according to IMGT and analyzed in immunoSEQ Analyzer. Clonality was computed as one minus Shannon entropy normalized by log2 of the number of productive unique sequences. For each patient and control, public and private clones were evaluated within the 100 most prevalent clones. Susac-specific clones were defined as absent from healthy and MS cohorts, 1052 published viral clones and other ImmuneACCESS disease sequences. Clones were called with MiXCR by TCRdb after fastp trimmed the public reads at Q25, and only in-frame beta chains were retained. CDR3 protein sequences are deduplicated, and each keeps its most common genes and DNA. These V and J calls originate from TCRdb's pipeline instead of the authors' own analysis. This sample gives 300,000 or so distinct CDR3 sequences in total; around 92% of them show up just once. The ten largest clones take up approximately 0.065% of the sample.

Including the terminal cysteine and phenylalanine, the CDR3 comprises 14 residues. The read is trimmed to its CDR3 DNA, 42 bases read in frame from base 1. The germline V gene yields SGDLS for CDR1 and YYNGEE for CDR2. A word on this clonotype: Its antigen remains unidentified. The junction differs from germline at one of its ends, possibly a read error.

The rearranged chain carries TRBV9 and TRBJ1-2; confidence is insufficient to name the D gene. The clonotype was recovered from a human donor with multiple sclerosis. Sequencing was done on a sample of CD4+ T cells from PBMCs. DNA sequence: TGTGCCAGCAGCGTCCACTTGGTCGACACCGGGCTCTCCTTC. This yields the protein CASSVHLVDTGLSF. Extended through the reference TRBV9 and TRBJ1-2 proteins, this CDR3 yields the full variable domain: DSGVTQTPKHLITATGQRVTLRCSPRSGDLSVYWYQQSLDQGLQFLIQYYNGEERAKGNILERFSAQQFPDLHSELNLSSLELGDSALYFCASSVHLVDTGLSFGSGTRLTVV.